Sequencing of this T cell receptor beta chain was carried out in a study of identifying expanded T cells in peripheral blood. Here immunoSEQ multiplex PCR was the method, and the copy in TCRdb shows in-frame clones only, minus some. The data show roughly 100,000 clones, around 89% seen once. Germline values: CDR1 MDHEN, CDR2 SYDVKM. This CDR3 is 16 amino acids long. V lost 5 bases to trimming and J lost 2 bases, with 19 bases between them. Sequenced input: blood. This TCR was sampled from a person aged 18 to 69 in good health. This sequence joins TRBV28 and TRBJ2-7; D possibly corresponds to TRBD2 (7 bases). The CDR3 loop reads CASSPAGAQKAYEQYF. The CDR3 DNA reads as TGTGCCAGCAGTCCCGCGGGGGCCCAAAAGGCCTACGAGCAGTACTTC.